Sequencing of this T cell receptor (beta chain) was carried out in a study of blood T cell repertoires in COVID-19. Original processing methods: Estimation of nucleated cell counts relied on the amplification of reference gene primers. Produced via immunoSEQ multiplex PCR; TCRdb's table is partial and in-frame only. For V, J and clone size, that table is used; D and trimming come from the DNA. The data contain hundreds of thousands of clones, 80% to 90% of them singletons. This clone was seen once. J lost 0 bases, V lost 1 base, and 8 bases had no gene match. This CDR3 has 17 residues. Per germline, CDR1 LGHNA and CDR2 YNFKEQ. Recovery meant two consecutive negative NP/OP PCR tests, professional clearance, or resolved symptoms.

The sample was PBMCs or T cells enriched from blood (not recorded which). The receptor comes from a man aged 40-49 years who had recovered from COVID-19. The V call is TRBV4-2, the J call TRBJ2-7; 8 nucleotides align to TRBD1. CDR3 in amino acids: CASSQGVRGQASYEQYF. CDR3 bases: TGTGCCAGCAGCCAAGGAGTAAGGGGACAGGCCTCCTACGAGCAGTACTTC.